What follows are 10 T cell receptor beta chains derived from one specimen sequenced in a study of vaccination and CD4 T cells after COVID-19. Indicated treatment: roughly 11-day PBMC culture with coronavirus spike peptide pools or control peptides (ViraFEST assay). The antigens these receptors bind are not known. Sequenced with the Oncomine TCR Beta short-read assay was DNA taken from cultured CD4+ T cells. In TCRdb, the PCR reads were re-called with MiXCR into one record per CDR3 protein. The table lists almost 20,000 distinct CDR3 sequences, 40% to 45% of them singletons, with about 28% in the top ten. The specimen was CD4+ T cells from blood, cultured in vitro, collected before SARS-CoV-2 vaccination. Source of these receptors: a human donor who received a COVID-19 vaccine.

This clonotype was counted a few times. The chain uses TRBV20-1 and TRBJ2-3; D perhaps matches TRBD1 (6 bases). This CDR3 is 12 amino acids long. Germline V lookup: CDR1 DFQATT, CDR2 SNEGSKA (reference sequence). The V end was cut by 0 bases, the J end by 5 bases, with 6 bases between. Here the CDR3 DNA reads TGCAGTGCTAGAGAAGGGGGAGATACGCAGTATTTT. Translation: CSAREGGDTQYF.

The chain links TRBV19 to TRBJ2-1; the D gene is possibly TRBD1 (5 bases). Germline lookup yields CDR1 LNHDA and CDR2 SQIVND (reference sequence). This CDR3 is built from 15 residues. Trimming removed 3 bases from V and 4 bases from J, with 13 bases in between. The chain's CDR3 is CASSMQGMEYNEQFF. The CDR3 bases are TGTGCCAGTAGTATGCAGGGCATGGAGTACAATGAGCAGTTCTTC.

This clonotype came up a few times. This chain connects TRBV7-2 to TRBJ2-5; TRBD2 matches 7 bases. V was pared by 3 bases and J by 4 bases, with 20 bases of the junction left unmatched. The CDR3 loop spans 19 amino acids. Germline assignment: CDR1 SGHTA and CDR2 FQGNSA. CDR3 residues: CASSFTWATTLGGGETQYF. The CDR3 nucleotides are TGTGCCAGCAGCTTTACGTGGGCTACAACCCTGGGGGGGGGAGAGACCCAGTACTTC.

This chain joins TRBV19 and TRBJ2-7; 9 positions match TRBD1. Per the germline V gene, CDR1 is LNHDA and CDR2 is SQIVND (reference sequence). Trimming took 5 bases from V and 7 from J; bases not matched to a gene: 15. The CDR3 extends over 16 amino acids. The CDR3 DNA reads TGTGCCAGTAGTCCAATACCGGAGACAGGGGGATGGGAGCAGTACTTC. Its translation is CASSPIPETGGWEQYF.

J is TRBJ1-3 and V is TRBV12-3 or TRBV12-4; 9 positions match TRBD1. This CDR3 is 18 amino acids long. The V gene end was trimmed by 7 bases and the J gene end by 4 bases; junction bases not matched to a gene: 17. This chain's CDR3 is CASTWGLGGQGHGNTIYF. The CDR3 nucleotides are TGTGCCAGCACATGGGGTCTGGGGGGACAGGGCCACGGAAACACCATATATTTT.

This chain uses TRBV7-2 with TRBJ1-5; possibly TRBD1 for D (6 bases). The germline CDR1 and CDR2 sequences are SGHTA and FQGNSA. The CDR3 length is 15 residues. V was shortened by 1 base and J by 4 bases, with 11 bases between the two germline ends. CDR3 region: CASSLGRGGNQPQHF. The CDR3 DNA sequence: TGTGCCAGCAGCTTAGGGAGGGGGGGGAATCAGCCCCAGCATTTT.

The chain links TRBV29-1 to TRBJ2-7, with TRBD2 matching 8 bases. This CDR3 comprises 15 residues. V gave up 3 bases and J gave up 7 bases; unmatched junction bases: 14. Germline-derived CDR1 and CDR2 are SQVTM and ANQGSEA. DNA of the CDR3: TGCAGCGTTGACCGGGGGGGGCCCTCGGCTCCGGAGCAGTACTTC. It codes for CSVDRGGPSAPEQYF.

Written as DNA, the CDR3 is TGTGCCAGCAGTAAAAGCGGGGGGCTTGTCGAGCAGTTCTTC. This translates into CASSKSGGLVEQFF. The chain links TRBV25-1 to TRBJ2-1, with 9 bases aligning to TRBD2. The trim removed 5 bases at V and 10 bases at J, leaving 9 bases unmatched. CDR3 length: 14 residues. Germline V gene data show CDR1 as MGHDK and CDR2 as SYGVNS.

The chain carries TRBV5-4 and TRBJ1-1; D gene uncertain. With 3 bases removed from V and 5 bases from J, the gap between germline ends came to 14 bases. The CDR3 loop spans 14 amino acids. Germline V gene lookup returns CDR1 SGHNT and CDR2 YYREEE (reference sequence). CDR3 sequence (DNA): TGTGCCAGCAGCTATGAAGGGAGTAGAACTGAAGCTTTCTTT. Protein sequence: CASSYEGSRTEAFF.

The CDR3 DNA sequence: TGTGCCATCAGTGTCTCGTCCGGTACCTCTGGAAACACCATATATTTT. Protein sequence: CAISVSSGTSGNTIYF. The V call is TRBV10-3, the J call TRBJ1-3; D ambiguous. The CDR3 covers 16 residues. Germline CDR1 ENHRY, CDR2 SYGVKD. V was pared by 4 bases and J by 0 bases, with 13 bases between.